This passage covers 15 T cell receptor beta chains from one sample sequenced in a study of shared clonotypes between healthy human individuals. Naive-designated CD8 cells lacked CD45RO, were positively enriched for CCR7, and omitted terminally differentiated effector memory CD45RA+ cells. The protocol was immunoSEQ multiplex PCR, while the TCRdb copy is restricted to in-frame clones and leaves out a portion. The sample comprises under 1 million clones, 90% to 97% of which are singletons, and less than 0.25% rests with the top ten. The sequenced material came from naive CD8+ T cells sorted from blood. These receptors all come from a man under 40 in good health.

This chain uses TRBV6-1 with TRBJ1-2, with TRBD1 as a possible D gene (5 bases). This CDR3 has 12 residues. V was shortened by 8 bases and J by 2 bases, with 9 bases between the two germline ends. Germline-derived CDR1 and CDR2 are MNHNS and SASEGT. DNA for the CDR3: TGTGCCAGCTCGGGGCAGAACTATGGCTACACCTTC. Its protein is CASSGQNYGYTF.

The chain is built from TRBV27 and TRBJ2-7; 8 positions agree with TRBD1. The CDR3 has 13 amino acids. The V gene's germline CDR1 is MNHEY and CDR2 SMNVEV (reference sequence). Trimming removed 5 bases from V and 6 bases from J; junction bases left unmatched: 6. CDR3 in DNA: TGTGCCAGCAGTAAGACAGGGGACCCCGAGCAGTACTTC. Protein: CASSKTGDPEQYF.

The table lists this clone with a count of one. J is TRBJ2-7 and V is TRBV11-2; 15 bases align to TRBD2. CDR1 and CDR2 (germline): SGHAT, FQNNGV. V lost 6 bases, J lost 0 bases, and 9 bases stayed unmatched. CDR3 length equals 18 residues. The CDR3 DNA sequence: TGTGCCAGCAGTAAGGGACTAGCGGGAGGAGGCGACTCCTACGAGCAGTACTTC. Translated, it gives CASSKGLAGGGDSYEQYF. Based on the CDR3 plus reference TRBV11-2 and TRBJ2-7, the full variable domain is EAGVAQSPRYKIIEKRQSVAFWCNPISGHATLYWYQQILGQGPKLLIQFQNNGVVDDSQLPKDRFSAERLKGVDSTLKIQPAKLEDSAVYLCASSKGLAGGGDSYEQYFGPGTRLTVT.

This sequence joins TRBV27 and TRBJ2-1; 8 bases are shared with TRBD2. CDR3 size: 15 residues. Germline V gives CDR1 MNHEY, CDR2 SMNVEV (reference sequence). The V gene end was trimmed by 10 bases and the J gene end by 9 bases; junction bases not matched to a gene: 17. The CDR3 DNA reads TGTGCCACCACCGGCCCACCGGGACTAGGGAGTGAGCAGTTCTTC. Residues: CATTGPPGLGSEQFF.

This chain joins TRBV27 and TRBJ2-7; TRBD1 is a possible D gene (6 bases). Germline assignment: CDR1 MNHEY and CDR2 SMNVEV (reference sequence). This CDR3 spans 13 amino acids. The germline V and J ends were trimmed by 10 bases and 0 bases, with 13 bases remaining between them. As DNA, the CDR3 is TGTGCCACCCAAGACAGGAGCTCCTACGAGCAGTACTTC. This gives the protein CATQDRSSYEQYF.

V gene TRBV7-8 combines with J gene TRBJ2-3; D may be TRBD1 (6 bases). Germline loops: CDR1 SGHVS, CDR2 FQNEAQ. The CDR3 has 15 residues. V gave up 5 bases and J gave up 4 bases, with 16 bases separating them. CDR3 loop: CASSPWTQGPDTQYF. CDR3 nucleotides: TGTGCCAGCAGCCCCTGGACACAGGGCCCAGATACGCAGTATTTT.

This chain connects TRBV21-1 to TRBJ2-1; TRBD1 is the table's D call and was not checked against the DNA. TRBV21-1 is tagged as a pseudogene. The CDR3 covers 14 residues. Here the CDR3 reads CASSRGQGGNEQFF. The CDR3 DNA is TGTGCCAGCAGCCGGGGACAGGGGGGAAATGAGCAGTTCTTC.

This chain joins TRBV7-2 and TRBJ1-4; D gene unclear. This CDR3 comprises 17 residues. Germline V gene lookup returns CDR1 SGHTA and CDR2 FQGNSA. The ends were cut back, 1 base at V and 7 bases at J, with 19 bases in the middle. For the CDR3, the DNA is TGTGCCAGCAGCTTAGTCTCTGTAATTGCTAGTGGTGAAAAACTGTTTTTT. Encoded protein: CASSLVSVIASGEKLFF. The variable domain in full, with the rest retrieved from reference TRBV7-2 and TRBJ1-4, is GAGVSQSPSNKVTEKGKDVELRCDPISGHTALYWYRQSLGQGLEFLIYFQGNSAPDKSGLPSDRFSAERTGGSVSTLTIQRTQQEDSAVYLCASSLVSVIASGEKLFFGSGTQLSVL.

V is TRBV7-9 and J is TRBJ2-7; weak D call: TRBD2 (5 bases). The CDR3 has 14 residues. Germline CDR1 reads SEHNR; CDR2 reads FQNEAQ (reference sequence). V lost 5 bases and J 4 bases, leaving 15 bases between the germline ends. The CDR3 DNA reads as TGTGCCAGCAGCCCGCTAGCCACCATATACGAGCAGTACTTC. Protein: CASSPLATIYEQYF.

The chain carries TRBV9 and TRBJ2-5; D ambiguous. Trimming left V 3 bases short and J 0 bases short, with 9 bases between. This CDR3 comprises 14 residues. Germline V gene lookup returns CDR1 SGDLS and CDR2 YYNGEE. The CDR3 DNA is TGTGCCAGCAGCGCCGGCCGTTACCAAGAGACCCAGTACTTC. This encodes CASSAGRYQETQYF.

The V call is TRBV11-3, the J call TRBJ1-4, with 8 bases identical to TRBD1. The CDR3 is 16 amino acids. Looked up from germline, CDR1 is SGHNT and CDR2 is YENEEA. The trim removed 5 bases at V and 8 bases at J, leaving 13 bases unmatched. The CDR3 loop reads CASSTRTGTVPEKLFF. The CDR3 DNA reads TGTGCCAGCAGCACAAGGACAGGGACTGTCCCCGAAAAACTGTTTTTT.

J is TRBJ1-3 and V is TRBV18; perhaps TRBD1 as D (5 bases). This CDR3 comprises 14 residues. Germline CDR1 KGHSH, CDR2 LQKENI. The V end was cut by 2 bases, the J end by 2 bases, with 7 bases between. For the CDR3, the DNA is TGTGCCAGCTCACCAGGGGCCACTGGAAACACCATATATTTT. Its translation: CASSPGATGNTIYF.

The chain combines TRBV7-9 with TRBJ1-5, with D perhaps matching TRBD1 (5 bases). Germline CDR1 SEHNR, CDR2 FQNEAQ (reference sequence). CDR3 length: 14 amino acids. The V end was cut by 5 bases, the J end by 6 bases, with 14 bases between. For the CDR3, the DNA is TGTGCCAGCAGCGAACCTGGGGGGGGTCAGCCCCAGCATTTT. The encoded protein is CASSEPGGGQPQHF.

The V and J genes are TRBV11-2 and TRBJ2-4, with D unresolved. Germline V lookup: CDR1 SGHAT, CDR2 FQNNGV. V shed 5 bases and J shed 4 bases, with 18 bases lying between them. This CDR3 spans 16 amino acids. The DNA for the CDR3 is TGTGCCAGCAGCGCACTCCAGACACAATTGAAAAACATTCAGTACTTC. Translating gives CASSALQTQLKNIQYF.

The V call is TRBV6-5, the J call TRBJ2-3; no firm D call. The germline CDR1 and CDR2 sequences are MNHEY and SVGAGI. The CDR3 runs 11 residues. The V gene lost 9 bases and the J gene lost 5 bases, with 9 bases spanning the gap. Here the CDR3 reads CASTSLDTQYF. The CDR3 DNA sequence: TGTGCCAGTACCTCGTTAGATACGCAGTATTTT.